The next 3 T cell receptor beta chains were all read from a single sample in a study of OX40 agonist ivuxolimab in advanced cancers. TCRdb's table, derived via immunoSEQ multiplex PCR, lists solely in-frame clones and lacks some. The data show about 70,000 clones, with over 75% seen just once and 0.5% to 0.6% held by the top ten. The material sequenced was CD4+ or CD8+ T cells sorted from blood, taken in a trial of the OX40 agonist ivuxolimab. The receptors come from an adult with an advanced solid tumor such as melanoma, head and neck, liver or kidney cancer.

This clone came up once. The chain is built from TRBV2 and TRBJ2-3; possibly TRBD2 for D (5 bases). Per the germline V gene, CDR1 is SNHLY and CDR2 is FYNNEI. The CDR3 runs to 15 residues. V was pared by 3 bases and J by 3 bases, with 13 bases between. The CDR3 region has the DNA TGTGCCAGCAGTGACTCTGGGAGAGTAACAGATACGCAGTATTTT. It is translated as CASSDSGRVTDTQYF.

This chain uses TRBV5-1 with TRBJ2-5, with 7 positions matching TRBD1. The CDR3 loop spans 13 amino acids. Germline V gene data show CDR1 as SGHRS and CDR2 as YFSETQ. Losses at the gene ends were 4 bases for V and 2 bases for J; bases not matched to a gene: 2. CDR3 nucleotides: TGCGCCAGCAGCGGGGACAGTCAAGAGACCCAGTACTTC. It translates to CASSGDSQETQYF.

Comment on this clone: Its ends do not fully match the called genes, so a read error is possible. The J gene is TRBJ2-4, the V gene TRBV18; TRBD1 matches at 9 bases. The CDR3 extends over 11 amino acids. Germline V gene data show CDR1 as KGHSH and CDR2 as LQKENI. The CDR3 DNA reads as TGTGCCAGCTCACCGGGACAGGGAATCGTGTTC. Translated: CASSPGQGIVF.